Each of the 9 T cell receptor beta chains below was sequenced from the same sample in a study of T cells in Graves' hyperthyroidism and ophthalmopathy. From RNA transcripts, TCR beta CDR3 regions were amplified. First-round RT-PCR of the TCR CDR3 relied on the HTBI primer set. TCRdb ran MiXCR on the multiplex PCR reads and lists one entry per CDR3 protein. The sample shows a few hundred thousand distinct CDR3 sequences, roughly 18% of them seen only once. Sequenced: blood. Source of these receptors: a woman between 40 and 50 years old with Graves' ophthalmopathy.

The chain carries TRBV6-1 and TRBJ1-1, with D possibly TRBD1 on 6 matching bases. The CDR3 length is 15 residues. Between the trimmed V and J ends, which lost 7 bases and 1 base, there was a span of 16 bases. Germline V gene data show CDR1 as MNHNS and CDR2 as SASEGT. The CDR3 coding sequence is TGTGCCAGCACCCGGAGGGGGGCGAAGAACACTGAAGCTTTCTTT. Translated, it gives CASTRRGAKNTEAFF.

The chain couples TRBV30 to TRBJ2-7, with TRBD1 identical over 8 bases. Germline assignment: CDR1 GTSNPN and CDR2 SVGIG (reference sequence). The CDR3 loop spans 14 amino acids. Trimming removed 8 bases from V and 3 bases from J; junction bases left unmatched: 12. CDR3 sequence: CASSLTGAVYEQYF. CDR3 coding DNA: TGTGCCAGCAGTTTGACAGGGGCTGTCTACGAGCAGTACTTC.

J is TRBJ1-2 and V is TRBV20-1; D not certain. There are 13 residues in the CDR3. The germline V and J ends were trimmed by 6 bases and 4 bases, with 15 bases remaining between them. Germline CDR1 and CDR2: DFQATT and SNEGSKA (reference sequence). In DNA, the CDR3 is TGCAGTGCCCAAATTCAGACCGGCTATGGCTACACCTTC. This translates into CSAQIQTGYGYTF.

The table lists this clonotype with many counts. The chain is built from TRBV24-1 and TRBJ1-3; perhaps TRBD1 as D (5 bases). Germline V lookup: CDR1 KGHDR, CDR2 SFDVKD. Trimming left V 4 bases short and J 0 bases short, with 9 bases between. The CDR3 runs 15 residues. CDR3: CATSEPGPSGNTIYF. CDR3 DNA sequence: TGTGCCACCAGTGAACCAGGGCCCTCTGGAAACACCATATATTTT.

V and J are TRBV5-1 and TRBJ2-1, with 9 bases aligning to TRBD1. The junction had 25 bases not matched to a gene; V was cut back by 2 bases and J by 4 bases. This CDR3 has 22 amino acids. Germline V gene data show CDR1 as SGHRS and CDR2 as YFSETQ. CDR3 sequence reads: CASSLRGARDRVVYNRYNEQFF. The CDR3 nucleotides are TGCGCCAGCAGCTTAAGGGGCGCCCGGGACAGGGTCGTTTATAACCGGTACAATGAGCAGTTCTTC. Together with reference TRBV5-1 and TRBJ2-1, the CDR3 gives the full variable domain: KAGVTQTPRYLIKTRGQQVTLSCSPISGHRSVSWYQQTPGQGLQFLFEYFSETQRNKGNFPGRFSGRQFSNSRSEMNVSTLELGDSALYLCASSLRGARDRVVYNRYNEQFFGPGTRLTVL.

There are many counts of this clonotype. The gene calls are TRBV28 and TRBJ1-1; D is ambiguous. Germline assignment: CDR1 MDHEN and CDR2 SYDVKM. This CDR3 contains 13 residues. Trimming took off 6 bases at V and 2 bases at J, with 10 bases between the two ends. CDR3 DNA sequence: TGTGCCAGCAGCTATGATGGAAACACTGAAGCTTTCTTT. It is translated as CASSYDGNTEAFF.

The sample holds many counts of this clonotype. With a much larger clone just one base away, this may be a read error. The chain combines TRBV6-1 with TRBJ2-2; D possibly corresponds to TRBD1 (6 bases). The germline CDR1 and CDR2 sequences are MNHNS and SASEGT. There are 15 residues in the CDR3. Trimming removed 7 bases at V and 4 bases at J, with 16 bases between. The CDR3: CASTSGTMSTGELFF. CDR3 nucleotides: TGTGCCAGCACCTCCGGGACAATGAGCACCGGGGAGCTGTTTTTT.

With regard to this clonotype: The junction does not match germline at one end; this may be a read error. V usage is TRBV7-9 and J usage is TRBJ2-2, with a tentative D call TRBD2 (5 bases). From germline, CDR1 is SEHNR and CDR2 FQNEAQ (reference sequence). This CDR3 has 15 amino acids. CDR3 loop: CASSARLTNTGELYF. CDR3 DNA sequence: TGTGCCAGCAGCGCCCGACTGACGAACACCGGGGAGCTGTATTTT.

This clonotype was picked up many times. Here the CDR3 DNA reads TGCGCCAGCAGCTTGGACCAGGGGAGGGGAGAGACCCAGTACTTC. The encoded protein is CASSLDQGRGETQYF. This rearrangement joins TRBV5-1 to TRBJ2-5, with a weak D call TRBD2 (7 bases). CDR1 is SGHRS, CDR2 YFSETQ, per germline. CDR3 length: 15 residues. V lost 0 bases, J lost 4 bases, and 13 bases lay in between.